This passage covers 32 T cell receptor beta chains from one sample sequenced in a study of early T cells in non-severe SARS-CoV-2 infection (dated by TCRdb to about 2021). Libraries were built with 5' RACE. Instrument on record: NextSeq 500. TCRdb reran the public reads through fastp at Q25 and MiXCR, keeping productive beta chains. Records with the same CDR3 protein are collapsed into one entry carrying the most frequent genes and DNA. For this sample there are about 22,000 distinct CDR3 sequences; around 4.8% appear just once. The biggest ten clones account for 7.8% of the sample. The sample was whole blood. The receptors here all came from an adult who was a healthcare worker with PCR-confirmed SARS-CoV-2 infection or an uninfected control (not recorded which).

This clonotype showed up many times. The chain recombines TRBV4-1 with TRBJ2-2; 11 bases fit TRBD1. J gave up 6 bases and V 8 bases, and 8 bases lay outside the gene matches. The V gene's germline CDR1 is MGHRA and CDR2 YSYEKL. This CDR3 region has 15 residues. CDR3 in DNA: TGCGCCAGCTCTCCGGGACAGGGGGTCGCCGGGGAGCTGTTTTTT. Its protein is CASSPGQGVAGELFF.

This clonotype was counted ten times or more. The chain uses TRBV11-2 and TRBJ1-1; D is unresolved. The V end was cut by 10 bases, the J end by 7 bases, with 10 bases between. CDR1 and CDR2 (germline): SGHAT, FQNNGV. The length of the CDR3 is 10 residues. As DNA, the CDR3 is TGTGCCACTCAGCCTAGTGAAGCTTTCTTT. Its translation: CATQPSEAFF.

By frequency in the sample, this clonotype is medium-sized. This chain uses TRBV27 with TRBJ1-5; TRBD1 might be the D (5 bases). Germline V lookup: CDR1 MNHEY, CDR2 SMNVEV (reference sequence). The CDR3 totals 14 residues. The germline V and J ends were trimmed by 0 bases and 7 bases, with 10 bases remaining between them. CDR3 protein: CASSLSQGTQPQHF. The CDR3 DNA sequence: TGTGCCAGCAGTTTATCCCAAGGGACCCAGCCCCAGCATTTT.

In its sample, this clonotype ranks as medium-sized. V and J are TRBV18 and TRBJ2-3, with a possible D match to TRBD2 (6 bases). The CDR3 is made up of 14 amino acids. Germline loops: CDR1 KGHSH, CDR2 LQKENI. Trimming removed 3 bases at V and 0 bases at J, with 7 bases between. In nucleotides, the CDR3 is TGTGCCAGCTCACCTCGGGGGAGCACAGATACGCAGTATTTT. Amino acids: CASSPRGSTDTQYF.

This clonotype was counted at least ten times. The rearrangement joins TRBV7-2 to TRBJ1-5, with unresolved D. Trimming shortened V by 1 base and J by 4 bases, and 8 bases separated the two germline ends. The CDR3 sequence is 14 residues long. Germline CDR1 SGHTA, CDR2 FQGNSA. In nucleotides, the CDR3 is TGTGCCAGCAGCTTAGGCGGCCTTAATCAGCCCCAGCATTTT. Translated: CASSLGGLNQPQHF.

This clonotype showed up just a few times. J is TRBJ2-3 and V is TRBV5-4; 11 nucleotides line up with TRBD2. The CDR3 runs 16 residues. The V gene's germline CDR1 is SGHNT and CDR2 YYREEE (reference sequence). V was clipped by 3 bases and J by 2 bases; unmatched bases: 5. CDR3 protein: CASSSVAGGITDTQYF. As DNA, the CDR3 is TGTGCCAGCAGCTCCGTAGCGGGGGGGATCACAGATACGCAGTATTTT.

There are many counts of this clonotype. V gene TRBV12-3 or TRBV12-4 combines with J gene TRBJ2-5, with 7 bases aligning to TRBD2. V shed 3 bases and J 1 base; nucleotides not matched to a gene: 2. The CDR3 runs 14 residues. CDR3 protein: CASSLSGVQETQYF. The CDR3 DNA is TGTGCCAGCAGTTTGAGCGGGGTCCAAGAGACCCAGTACTTC.

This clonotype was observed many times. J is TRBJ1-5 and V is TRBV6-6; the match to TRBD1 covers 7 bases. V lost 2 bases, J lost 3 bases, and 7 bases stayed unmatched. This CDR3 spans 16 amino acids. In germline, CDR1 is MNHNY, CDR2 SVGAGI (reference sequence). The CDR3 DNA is TGTGCCAGCAGTTACAAGGGGGCCACCGACAATCAGCCCCAGCATTTT. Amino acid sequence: CASSYKGATDNQPQHF.

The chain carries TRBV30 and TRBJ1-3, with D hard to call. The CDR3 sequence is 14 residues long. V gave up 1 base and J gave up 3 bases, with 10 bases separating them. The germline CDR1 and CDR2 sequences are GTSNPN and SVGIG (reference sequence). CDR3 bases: TGTGCCTGGAGTGAGGGTATAAGTGGAAACACCATATATTTT. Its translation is CAWSEGISGNTIYF. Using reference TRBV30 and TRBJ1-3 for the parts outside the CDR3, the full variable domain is SQTIHQWPATLVQPVGSPLSLECTVEGTSNPNLYWYRQAAGRGLQLLFYSVGIGQISSEVPQNLSASRPQDRQFILSSKKLLLSDSGFYLCAWSEGISGNTIYFGEGSWLTVV.

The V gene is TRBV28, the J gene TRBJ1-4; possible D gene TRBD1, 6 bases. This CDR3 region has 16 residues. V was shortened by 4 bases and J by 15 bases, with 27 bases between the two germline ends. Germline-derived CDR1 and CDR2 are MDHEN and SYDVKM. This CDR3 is CASSSKSGIGGPRVFF. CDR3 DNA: TGTGCCAGCAGTTCAAAATCCGGGATCGGGGGGCCGCGGGTGTTTTTT.

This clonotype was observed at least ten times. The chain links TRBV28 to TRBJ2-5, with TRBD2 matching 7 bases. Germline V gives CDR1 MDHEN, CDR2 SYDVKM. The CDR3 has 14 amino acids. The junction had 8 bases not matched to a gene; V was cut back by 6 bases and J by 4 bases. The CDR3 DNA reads TGTGCCAGCAGAGAAGGGACTACCCTAGAGACCCAGTACTTC. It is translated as CASREGTTLETQYF. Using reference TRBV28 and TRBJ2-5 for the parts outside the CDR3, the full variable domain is DVKVTQSSRYLVKRTGEKVFLECVQDMDHENMFWYRQDPGLGLRLIYFSYDVKMKEKGDIPEGYSVSREKKERFSLILESASTNQTSMYLCASREGTTLETQYFGPGTRLLVL.

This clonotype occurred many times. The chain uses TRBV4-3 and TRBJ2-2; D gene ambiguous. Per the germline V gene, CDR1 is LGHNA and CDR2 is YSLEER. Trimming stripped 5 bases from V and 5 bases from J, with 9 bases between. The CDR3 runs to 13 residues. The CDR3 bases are TGCGCCAGCAGCATGGAAGGGACCGGGGAGCTGTTTTTT. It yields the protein CASSMEGTGELFF.

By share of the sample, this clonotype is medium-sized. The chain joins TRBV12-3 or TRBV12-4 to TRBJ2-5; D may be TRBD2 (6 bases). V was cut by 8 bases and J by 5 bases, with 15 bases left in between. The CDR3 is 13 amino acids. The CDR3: CASGTGVTETQYF. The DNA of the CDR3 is TGTGCCAGCGGGACGGGGGTTACGGAGACCCAGTACTTC.

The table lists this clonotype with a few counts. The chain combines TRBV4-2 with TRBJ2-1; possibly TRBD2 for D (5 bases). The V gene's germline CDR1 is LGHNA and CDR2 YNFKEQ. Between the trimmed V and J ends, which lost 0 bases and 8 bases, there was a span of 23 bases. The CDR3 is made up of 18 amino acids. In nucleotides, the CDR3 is TGTGCCAGCAGCCAAGATCTAGGCATTGGCGGGCCGCGGGATGAGCAGTTCTTC. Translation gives CASSQDLGIGGPRDEQFF.

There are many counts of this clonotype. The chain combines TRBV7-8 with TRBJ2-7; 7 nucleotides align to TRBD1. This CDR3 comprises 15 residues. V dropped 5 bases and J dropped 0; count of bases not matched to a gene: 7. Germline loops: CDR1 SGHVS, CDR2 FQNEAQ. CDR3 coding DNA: TGTGCCAGCAGCACGGGACAGCTCTACTCCTACGAGCAGTACTTC. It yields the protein CASSTGQLYSYEQYF.

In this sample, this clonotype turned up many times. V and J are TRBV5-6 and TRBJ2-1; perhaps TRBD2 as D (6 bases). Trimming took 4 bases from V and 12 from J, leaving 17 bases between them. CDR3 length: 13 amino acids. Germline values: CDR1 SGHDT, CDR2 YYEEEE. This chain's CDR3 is CASSPRRGRGQFF. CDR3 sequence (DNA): TGTGCCAGCAGCCCGAGGAGGGGAAGAGGGCAGTTCTTC.

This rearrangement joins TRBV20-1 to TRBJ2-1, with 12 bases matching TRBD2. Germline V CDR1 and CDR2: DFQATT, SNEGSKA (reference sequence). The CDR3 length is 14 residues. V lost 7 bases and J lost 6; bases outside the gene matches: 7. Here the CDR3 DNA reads TGCAGTGGTGCCCTAGCGGGGGGGGCCAATGAGCAGTTCTTC. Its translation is CSGALAGGANEQFF.

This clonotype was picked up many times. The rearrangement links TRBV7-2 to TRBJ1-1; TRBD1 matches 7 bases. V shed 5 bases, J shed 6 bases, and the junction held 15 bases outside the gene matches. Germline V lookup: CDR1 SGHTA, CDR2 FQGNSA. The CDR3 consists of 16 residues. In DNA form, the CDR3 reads TGTGCCAGCAGCAATCGGACAGGACCTCAGAGGGCTGAAGCTTTCTTT. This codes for CASSNRTGPQRAEAFF.

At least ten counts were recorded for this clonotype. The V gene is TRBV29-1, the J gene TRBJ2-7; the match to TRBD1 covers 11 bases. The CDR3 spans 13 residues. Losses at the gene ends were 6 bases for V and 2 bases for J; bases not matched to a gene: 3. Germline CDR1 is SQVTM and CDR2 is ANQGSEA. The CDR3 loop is CSVPGQGAYEQYF. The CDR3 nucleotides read TGCAGCGTCCCGGGACAGGGGGCCTACGAGCAGTACTTC.

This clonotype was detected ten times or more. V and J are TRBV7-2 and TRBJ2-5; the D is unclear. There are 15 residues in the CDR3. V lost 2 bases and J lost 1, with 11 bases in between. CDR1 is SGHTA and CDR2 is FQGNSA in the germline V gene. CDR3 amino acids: CASSLRRAIQETQYF. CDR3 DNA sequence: TGTGCCAGCAGCTTACGACGGGCAATCCAAGAGACCCAGTACTTC. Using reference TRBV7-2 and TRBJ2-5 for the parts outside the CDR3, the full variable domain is GAGVSQSPSNKVTEKGKDVELRCDPISGHTALYWYRQSLGQGLEFLIYFQGNSAPDKSGLPSDRFSAERTGGSVSTLTIQRTQQEDSAVYLCASSLRRAIQETQYFGPGTRLLVL.

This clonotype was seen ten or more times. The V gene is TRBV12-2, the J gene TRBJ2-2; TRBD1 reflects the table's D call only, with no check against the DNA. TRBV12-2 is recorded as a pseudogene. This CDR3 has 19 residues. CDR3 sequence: CASRLAPTGGEGATGELFF. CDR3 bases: TGTGCAAGTCGCTTAGCGCCAACAGGGGGCGAAGGAGCCACCGGGGAGCTGTTTTTT.

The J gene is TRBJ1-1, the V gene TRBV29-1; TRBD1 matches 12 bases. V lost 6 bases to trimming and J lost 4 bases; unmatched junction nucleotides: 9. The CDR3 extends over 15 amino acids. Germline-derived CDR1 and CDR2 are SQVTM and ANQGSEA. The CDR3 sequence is CSVAGTGGTGTEAFF. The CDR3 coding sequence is TGCAGCGTCGCCGGGACAGGGGGCACGGGCACTGAAGCTTTCTTT.

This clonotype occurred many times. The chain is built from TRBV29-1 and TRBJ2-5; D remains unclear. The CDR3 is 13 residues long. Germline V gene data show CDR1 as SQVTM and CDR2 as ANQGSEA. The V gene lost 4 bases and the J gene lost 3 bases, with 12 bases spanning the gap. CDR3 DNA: TGCAGCGTTGTTTTACGGATGGAAGAGACCCAGTACTTC. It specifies CSVVLRMEETQYF.

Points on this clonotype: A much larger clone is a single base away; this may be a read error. The CDR3 region has the DNA TGTGCCAGCAGAAGACAGAGTTCGGGTTCAATTGAGCAGTTCTTC. It specifies CASRRQSSGSIEQFF. J is TRBJ2-1 and V is TRBV12-3 or TRBV12-4; weak D call: TRBD1 (5 bases). CDR3 length: 15 residues. Trimming stripped 6 bases from V and 9 bases from J, with 21 bases between.

The CDR3 loop reads CAIRSTAQTYEQYF. For the CDR3, the DNA is TGTGCCATCAGATCGACAGCACAAACCTACGAGCAGTACTTC. This rearrangement joins TRBV10-3 to TRBJ2-7; a weak D match, TRBD1 (5 bases). Germline values: CDR1 ENHRY, CDR2 SYGVKD. This CDR3 is 14 amino acids long. Between the trimmed V and J ends, which lost 6 bases and 2 bases, there was a span of 14 bases.

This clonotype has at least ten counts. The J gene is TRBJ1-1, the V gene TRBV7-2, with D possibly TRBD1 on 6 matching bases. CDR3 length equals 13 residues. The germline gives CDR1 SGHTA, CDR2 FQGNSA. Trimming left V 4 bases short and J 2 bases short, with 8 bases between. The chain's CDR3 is CASSSGHNTEAFF. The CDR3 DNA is TGTGCCAGCAGCTCGGGACACAACACTGAAGCTTTCTTT.

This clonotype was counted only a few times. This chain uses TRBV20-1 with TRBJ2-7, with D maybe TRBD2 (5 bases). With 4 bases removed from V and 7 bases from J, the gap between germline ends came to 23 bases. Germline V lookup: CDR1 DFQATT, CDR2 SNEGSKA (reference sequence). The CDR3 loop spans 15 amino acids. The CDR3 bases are TGCAGTGCTAACCGGAGGCCTTCCGGAAACCGGGAGCAGTACTTC. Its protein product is CSANRRPSGNREQYF.

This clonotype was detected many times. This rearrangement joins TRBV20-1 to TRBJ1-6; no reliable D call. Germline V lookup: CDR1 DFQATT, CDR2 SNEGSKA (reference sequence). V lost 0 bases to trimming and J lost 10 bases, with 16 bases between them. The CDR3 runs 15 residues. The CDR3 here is CSARDRLLGDSPLHF. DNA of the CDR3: TGCAGTGCTAGAGATAGACTGCTGGGAGACTCACCCCTCCACTTT.

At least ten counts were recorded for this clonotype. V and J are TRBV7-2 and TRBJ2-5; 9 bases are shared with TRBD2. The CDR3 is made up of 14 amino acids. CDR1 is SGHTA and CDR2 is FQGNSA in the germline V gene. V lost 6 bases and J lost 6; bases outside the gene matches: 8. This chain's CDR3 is CASSTPSGAKTQYF. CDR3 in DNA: TGTGCCAGCAGTACCCCTAGCGGGGCAAAGACCCAGTACTTC. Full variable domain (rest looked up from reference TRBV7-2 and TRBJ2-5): GAGVSQSPSNKVTEKGKDVELRCDPISGHTALYWYRQSLGQGLEFLIYFQGNSAPDKSGLPSDRFSAERTGGSVSTLTIQRTQQEDSAVYLCASSTPSGAKTQYFGPGTRLLVL.

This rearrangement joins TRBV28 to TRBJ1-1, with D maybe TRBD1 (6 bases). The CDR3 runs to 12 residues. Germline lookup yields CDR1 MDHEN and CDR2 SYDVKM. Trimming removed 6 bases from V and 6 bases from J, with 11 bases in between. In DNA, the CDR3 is TGTGCCAGCAGCCCGACAGGATCTGAAGCTTTCTTT. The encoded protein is CASSPTGSEAFF.

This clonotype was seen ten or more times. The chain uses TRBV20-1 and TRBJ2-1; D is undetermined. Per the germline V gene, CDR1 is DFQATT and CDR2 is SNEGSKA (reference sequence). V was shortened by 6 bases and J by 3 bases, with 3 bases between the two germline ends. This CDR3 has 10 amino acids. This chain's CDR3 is CSASYNEQFF. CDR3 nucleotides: TGCAGTGCCAGCTACAATGAGCAGTTCTTC.

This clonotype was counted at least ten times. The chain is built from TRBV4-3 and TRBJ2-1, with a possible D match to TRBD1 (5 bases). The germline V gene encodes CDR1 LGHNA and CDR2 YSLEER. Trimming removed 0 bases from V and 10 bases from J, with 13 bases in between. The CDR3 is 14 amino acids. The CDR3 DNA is TGCGCCAGCAGCCAAGATCCCACGACAGACGAGCAGTTCTTC. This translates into CASSQDPTTDEQFF.